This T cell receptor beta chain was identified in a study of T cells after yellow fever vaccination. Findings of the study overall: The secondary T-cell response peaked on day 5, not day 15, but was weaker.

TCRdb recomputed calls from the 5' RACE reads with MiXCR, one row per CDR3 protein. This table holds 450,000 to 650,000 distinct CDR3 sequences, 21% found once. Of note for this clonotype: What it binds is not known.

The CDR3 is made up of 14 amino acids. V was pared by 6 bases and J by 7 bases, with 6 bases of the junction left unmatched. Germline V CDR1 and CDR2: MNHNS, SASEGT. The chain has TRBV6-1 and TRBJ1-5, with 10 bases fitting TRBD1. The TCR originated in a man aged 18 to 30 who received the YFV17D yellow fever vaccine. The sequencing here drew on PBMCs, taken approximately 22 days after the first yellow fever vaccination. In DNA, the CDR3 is TGTGCCAGCAGAAGACAGGGGGCCGTACAGCCCCAGCATTTT. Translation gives CASRRQGAVQPQHF.